The source of this TCR beta chain is a study of cytomegalovirus exposure and HLA in healthy donors. Broader study findings: A previous analysis found most TCR beta V segments productive roughly 90% or roughly 30% of the time. The classifier, whose performance was assessed in both the original and validation cohorts, reportedly diagnosed cytomegalovirus status with high specificity and sensitivity.

Concerning this clone: What it binds is not known.

Amplification used 60 Vbeta primers and 13 Jbeta primers. The method was immunoSEQ multiplex PCR; TCRdb's version includes in-frame clones alone and lacks a portion of them. The sample has under 150,000 clones; roughly 79% are singletons. Trimming removed 6 bases at V and 2 bases at J, with 13 bases between. The CDR3 runs 14 residues. Germline loops: CDR1 MNHEY, CDR2 SVGAGI. The donors comprised healthy bone marrow donors. This clonotype originated in a boy aged 2-15 years in good health and CMV-seronegative. Source material: PBMCs. The rearrangement links TRBV6-5 to TRBJ1-1, with a possible D match to TRBD1 (6 bases). CDR3 region: CASRTDRANTEAFF. As DNA, the CDR3 is TGTGCCAGCAGGACGGACAGAGCAAACACTGAAGCTTTCTTT.